The following is a T cell receptor beta chain sequence with its context. Its antigen is as yet unknown. This CDR3 comprises 14 residues. J gave up 4 bases and V 5 bases, and 6 bases lay outside the gene matches. Germline V gene data show CDR1 as MNHEY and CDR2 as SVGAGI. The PCR had 60 Vbeta and 13 Jbeta primers. TCRdb's table, derived via immunoSEQ multiplex PCR, lists solely in-frame clones and lacks some. The table records some 150,000 clones, approximately 81% of them present only once. The source of the sample is a study of cytomegalovirus exposure and HLA in healthy donors. Study in general: Prior work identified about 120 million unique TCR beta sequences in about 179 million T cells.

Study-wide points: For TCR beta chains, V- and J-gene trimming was later linked to a missense DCLRE1C variant.

The sequence was obtained from a woman aged 45-60 years in good health and CMV-seronegative. The specimen sequenced was PBMCs. The genes are TRBV6-5 and TRBJ2-7; 9 bases align to TRBD1. The CDR3 DNA reads as TGTGCCAGCAGTCTGACAGGGGGGGAATACGAGCAGTACTTC. This sequence encodes CASSLTGGEYEQYF.